The 4 T cell receptor beta chains reported below all come from one sample, sequenced in a study of Graves' ophthalmopathy and Graves' hyperthyroidism. The TCR beta CDR3 regions underwent amplification from RNA transcripts. HTBI primers served in a first-round RT-PCR, which a second-round multiplex PCR followed. TCRdb used MiXCR to reprocess the multiplex PCR reads, holding one entry per CDR3 protein. Of tens of thousands of distinct CDR3 sequences detected, approximately 52% appear once; the ten largest clones hold 4.5% to 5%. The sample consisted of peripheral blood. The receptors originated from an adult woman with Graves' ophthalmopathy.

The rearrangement links TRBV5-8 to TRBJ2-4, with D perhaps TRBD1 (8 bases). The CDR3 is made up of 18 amino acids. V dropped 3 bases and J dropped 4 bases, with 23 bases sitting between them. Germline-derived CDR1 and CDR2 are SGHTS and YDEGEE. This CDR3 is CASSYPKGQGGVKNIQYF. The CDR3 DNA sequence: TGTGCCAGCAGCTACCCAAAAGGACAGGGAGGGGTGAAAAACATTCAGTACTTC.

The table lists this clonotype with a count of one. A junction end diverges from the germline sequence, so it may reflect a read error. The chain carries TRBV4-3 and TRBJ1-6; 7 bases align to TRBD1. This CDR3 spans 16 amino acids. Germline CDR1 is LGHNA and CDR2 is YSLEER. The chain's CDR3 is CASSQDRGGPGSPLRF. In nucleotides, the CDR3 is TGCGCCAGCAGCCAAGATAGAGGGGGCCCGGGCTCACCCCTCCGCTTT.

The chain links TRBV20-1 to TRBJ2-5, with 10 bases lining up with TRBD2. The CDR3 contains 16 residues. The V gene end was trimmed by 6 bases and the J gene end by 0 bases; junction bases not matched to a gene: 10. Germline CDR1 DFQATT, CDR2 SNEGSKA (reference sequence). The CDR3 is CSAAGLAERDQETQYF. The DNA of the CDR3 is TGCAGTGCCGCAGGACTAGCGGAGCGGGACCAAGAGACCCAGTACTTC.

V usage is TRBV20-1 and J usage is TRBJ2-3; the D gene is possibly TRBD2 (5 bases). Deletions cut 3 bases from V and 0 bases from J, with 13 bases between. The CDR3 is 15 amino acids. CDR1 is DFQATT and CDR2 is SNEGSKA in the germline V gene (reference sequence). CDR3 in amino acids: CSASLPGGSTDTQYF. The CDR3 DNA is TGCAGTGCTAGTCTGCCGGGCGGGAGCACAGATACGCAGTATTTT.